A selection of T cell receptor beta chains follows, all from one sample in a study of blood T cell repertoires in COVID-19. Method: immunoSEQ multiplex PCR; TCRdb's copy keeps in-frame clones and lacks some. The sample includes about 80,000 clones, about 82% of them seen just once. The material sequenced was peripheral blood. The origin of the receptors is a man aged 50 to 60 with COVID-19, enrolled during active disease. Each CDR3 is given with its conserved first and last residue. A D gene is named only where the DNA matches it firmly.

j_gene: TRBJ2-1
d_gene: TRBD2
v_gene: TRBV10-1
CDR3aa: CASSEPGLARDNEQFF
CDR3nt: TGCGCCAGCAGTGAGCCAGGACTAGCGAGGGACAATGAGCAGTTCTTC

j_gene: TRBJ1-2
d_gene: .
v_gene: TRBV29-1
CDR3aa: CSVSRSQGYTF
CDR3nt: TGCAGCGTTTCCCGCTCCCAGGGCTACACCTTC

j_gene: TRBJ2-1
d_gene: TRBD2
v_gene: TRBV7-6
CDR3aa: CASSPPAGVPYNEQFF
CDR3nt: TGTGCCAGCAGCCCCCCAGCGGGAGTTCCCTACAATGAGCAGTTCTTC

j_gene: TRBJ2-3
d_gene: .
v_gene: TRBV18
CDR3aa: CASSDQYTDTQYF
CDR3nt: TGTGCCAGCTCAGATCAGTACACAGATACGCAGTATTTT

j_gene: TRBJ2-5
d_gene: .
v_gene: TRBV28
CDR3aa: CASSLSGLAKQETQYF
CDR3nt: TGTGCCAGCAGTTTATCGGGTCTAGCGAAACAAGAGACCCAGTACTTC

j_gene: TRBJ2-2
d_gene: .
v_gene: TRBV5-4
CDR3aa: CASGQNTGELFF
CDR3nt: TGTGCATCAGGGCAAAACACCGGGGAGCTGTTTTTT

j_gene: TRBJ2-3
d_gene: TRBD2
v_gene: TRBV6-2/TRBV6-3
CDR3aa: CASSPSGGRGADTQYF
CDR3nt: TGTGCCAGCAGTCCCTCAGGCGGGAGAGGGGCAGATACGCAGTATTTT

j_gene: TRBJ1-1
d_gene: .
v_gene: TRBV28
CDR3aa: CASSSNEAFF
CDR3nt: TGTGCCAGCAGTTCTAATGAAGCTTTCTTT

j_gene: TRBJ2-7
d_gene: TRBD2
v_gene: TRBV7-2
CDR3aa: CASSFGGSGRIEQYF
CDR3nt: TGTGCCAGCAGCTTCGGTGGGAGCGGGAGGATCGAGCAGTACTTC

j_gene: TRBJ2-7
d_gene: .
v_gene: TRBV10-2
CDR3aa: CASSEVSDIGPYEQYF
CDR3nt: TGCGCCAGCAGTGAAGTTTCGGACATTGGACCCTACGAGCAGTACTTC

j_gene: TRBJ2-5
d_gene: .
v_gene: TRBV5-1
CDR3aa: CASSLSGRQETQYF
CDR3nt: TGCGCCAGCAGCCTAAGCGGCAGACAAGAGACCCAGTACTTC